This TCR beta chain was identified in a study of beta chain features in type 1 diabetes. Study conclusions and caveats: A potential PCR bias toward shorter templates would be equal in patient and control samples. Comparison showed that naive, central memory and Treg TCRB repertoires appeared more similar among patients than among healthy donors.

This clone showed up just a few times. Its specificity is not known. Every bit of the isolated RNA underwent reverse transcription, so sequencing read expressed TCRB transcripts. Reads from naive, central memory and regulatory T cell samples averaged roughly 3.8 million. Generated by immunoSEQ multiplex PCR, the TCRdb table keeps only in-frame clones and is missing some. The table records about 210,000 clones, approximately 10% of them present only once. Donors underwent one heparinised blood draw, 100 to 150 mL on average. The V and J ends lost 7 bases and 4 bases respectively, with 19 bases between them. Germline assignment: CDR1 LNHDA and CDR2 SQIVND (reference sequence). This CDR3 comprises 15 residues.

The origin of this receptor is a man between 18 and 35 years old in good health. The sequencing sample was made of central memory CD4+ T cells from blood. This chain joins TRBV19 and TRBJ1-2, with a tentative D call TRBD1 (5 bases). CDR3 DNA: TGTGCCAGTACCATCGAGGCCAGGACACCCTATGGCTACACCTTC. Protein sequence: CASTIEARTPYGYTF.